This T cell receptor (beta chain) was sequenced in a study of blood T cell repertoires in COVID-19 (dated by TCRdb to the early 2020s). Regarding the study in general: Collaborator samples came from the United States, Italy and Spain and covered acute and convalescent phases of COVID-19. The material from the prospective study consisted of cDNA or gDNA derived from T cells, B-cell-depleted T cells, or PBMCs. The dataset comprised deeply sampled blood TCRbeta repertoires from subjects exposed to, actively infected with, or recovered from COVID-19. A freely available public database, intended as a resource for researchers studying the immune response to SARS-CoV-2, is where the repertoires were released. Samples came from the ongoing ImmuneRACE study (first 160 participants) plus 1,254 subjects from 6 global collaborators. Nearly every sample came with metadata listing a de-identified subject ID, COVID-19 status, age in years and sex. HLA class I and class II types, where available, came from metadata supplied by the sample provider rather than from assay-based typing. The paper's findings and limits, for the study overall: The quantity of clinical and demographic metadata differed by source and by participant and was supplied without curation.

Note on this clone: Which antigen it targets is not known. No much larger clone is present one base from it, and per-base qualities are unavailable.

The junction carries 7 bases between V and J, which are trimmed by 1 base and 1 base respectively. CDR1 and CDR2, looked up from the germline V gene, are SGHTA and FQGNSA. There are 15 amino acids in the CDR3, from cysteine to phenylalanine inclusive. The retained sequence is limited to the CDR3, 45 bases, with the frame set at the first base. Each collaborating institution followed its own protocols to collect whole blood in K2EDTA tubes. For TCRbeta analysis, collaborators shipped samples as frozen whole blood, isolated PBMCs, or DNA extracted from either of those sample types. The immunoSEQ Assay, a bias-controlled multiplex PCR, was used to amplify TCRbeta CDR3 regions from genomic DNA. As for the authors' bioinformatics: Nucleated cell counts per sample were estimated from amplification of reference gene primers within the assay. To quantify the absolute abundance of each unique TCRbeta CDR3 rearrangement, sequence reads were collapsed and filtered. For each sample, productive Simpson clonality was calculated as the square root of Simpson's diversity index over productive rearrangements. The immuneACCESS repertoire file appears here via TCRdb, limited to in-frame rearrangements. These files lack a portion of the clones; in checked studies, under half of the deficit traces to unresolved V genes, and the cause of the others is not known. The D gene and trimming were derived from the DNA, and the V and J assignments and clone size from that table. The sample yields fewer than 45,000 clones; over 60% were counted once. The ten most abundant clones make up 1.5% to 2% of the sample.

In this chain, TRBV7-2 is recombined with TRBJ1-4, with a tentative D gene TRBD1 over 6 matching bases. This TCR came from a man in his fifties or sixties with active COVID-19. The specimen was peripheral blood. This receptor carries the CDR3 CASSLGGGTNEKLFF. The sequenced DNA is TGTGCCAGCAGCTTAGGAGGGGGAACTAATGAAAAACTGTTTTTT.